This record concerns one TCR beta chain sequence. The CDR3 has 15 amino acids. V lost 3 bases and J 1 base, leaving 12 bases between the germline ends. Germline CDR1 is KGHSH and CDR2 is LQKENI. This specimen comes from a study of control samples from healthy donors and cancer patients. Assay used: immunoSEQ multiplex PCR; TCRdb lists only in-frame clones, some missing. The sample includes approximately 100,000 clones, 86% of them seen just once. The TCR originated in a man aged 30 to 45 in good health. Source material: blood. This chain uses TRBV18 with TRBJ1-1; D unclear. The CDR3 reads CASSPVKGGNTEAFF. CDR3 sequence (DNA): TGTGCCAGCTCACCGGTAAAGGGAGGGAACACTGAAGCTTTCTTT.